This T cell receptor beta chain appears in the sequencing data of a study of T cell responses to AZD1222 COVID-19 vaccine. Trimming left V 0 bases short and J 0 bases short, with 7 bases between. The germline V gene encodes CDR1 SGDLS and CDR2 YYNGEE. The CDR3 length is 14 residues. The protocol was immunoSEQ multiplex PCR, while the TCRdb copy is restricted to in-frame clones and leaves out a portion. The sample carries 75,000 to 100,000 clones, approximately 90% recorded once. This TCR was recovered from an adult in good health. The genes are TRBV9 and TRBJ2-7, with D unclear. Sequencing was performed on peripheral blood, taken on day 0 of AZD1222 vaccination. DNA for the CDR3: TGTGCCAGCAGCGTAGCGTCTTTCTCCTACGAGCAGTACTTC. Translating gives CASSVASFSYEQYF.